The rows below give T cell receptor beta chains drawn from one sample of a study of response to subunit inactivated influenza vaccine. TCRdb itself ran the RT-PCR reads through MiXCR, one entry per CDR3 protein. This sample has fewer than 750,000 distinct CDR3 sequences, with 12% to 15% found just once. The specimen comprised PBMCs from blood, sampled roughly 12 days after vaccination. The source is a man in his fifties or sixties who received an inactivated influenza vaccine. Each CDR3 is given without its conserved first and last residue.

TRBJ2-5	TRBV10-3	AISEDLGQMQETQY
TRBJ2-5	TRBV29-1	STTVLAGIRETQY
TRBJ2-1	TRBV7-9	ASSAGVPYNEQF
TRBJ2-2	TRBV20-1	SARDRIVSYTGELF
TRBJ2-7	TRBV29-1	SVGQGSSYEQY
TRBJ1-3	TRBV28	ASSKRGTGGAGNTIY
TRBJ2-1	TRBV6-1	ASRPFGIAYNEQF
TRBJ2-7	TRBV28	ASSFLVEFSYEQY
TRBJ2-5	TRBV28	ASSASMGLVGEETQY
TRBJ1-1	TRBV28	ASSPLIKRAF
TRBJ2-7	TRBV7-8	ASSSLLAGGEQY
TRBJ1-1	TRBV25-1	ASSGHRAEAF
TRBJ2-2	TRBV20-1	SAGGQGRPRELF
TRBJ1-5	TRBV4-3	ASSQDRRSQPQH
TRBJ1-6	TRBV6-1	ASSDNVRGSYNSPLH
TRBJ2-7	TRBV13	ASSYGHRDDSYEQY
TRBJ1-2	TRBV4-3	ASSQDWTGDYGYT
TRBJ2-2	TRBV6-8	ASSYSGGYLTGELF
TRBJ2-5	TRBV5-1	ASSDPTSGVETQY
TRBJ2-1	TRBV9	ASSVEGQSYNEQF
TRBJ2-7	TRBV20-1	SGRLVGTYEQY
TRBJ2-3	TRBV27	ARKRWGTSGRVEY
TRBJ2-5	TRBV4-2	ASSQPRAGQETQY
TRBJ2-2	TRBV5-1	ASSLRIRNTNTGELF
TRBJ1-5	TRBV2	ASEAGANQPQH
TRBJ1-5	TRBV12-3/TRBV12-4	ASSFSQGAGQPQH
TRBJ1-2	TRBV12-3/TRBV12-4	ASSNRFGNYGYT
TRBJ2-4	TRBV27	ASSFRDRAIQY
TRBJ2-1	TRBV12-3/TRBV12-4	ASSSQLDQGEQF
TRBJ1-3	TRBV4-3	ASSQGLLIGNTIY
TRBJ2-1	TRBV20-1	SARPTSGSSYNEQF
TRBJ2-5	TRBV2	ASRESGNPPRETQY
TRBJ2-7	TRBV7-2	ASSLGPGDYEQY
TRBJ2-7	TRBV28	ASSLSGTRREQY
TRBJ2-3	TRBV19	ASSFGQGFTDTQY
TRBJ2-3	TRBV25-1	ASSEGLAGGRTDTQY
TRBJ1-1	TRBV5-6	ASSGETTGNTEAF
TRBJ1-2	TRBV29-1	SVDSQFYGYT
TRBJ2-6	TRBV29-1	SVKEVSGANVLT
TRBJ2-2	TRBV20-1	SAISGRVTGELF